This T cell receptor (beta chain) was sequenced during a study of shared clonotypes between healthy human individuals. The table came from immunoSEQ multiplex PCR; TCRdb's copy has only in-frame clones and leaves some out. There are 650,000 to 700,000 clones in the sample; around 91% occur only once, and about 33% lies in the top ten. This receptor was obtained from a young man in good health. Some clones in this sample may be carry-over from other donors' samples. The sample was memory CD8+ T cells from PBMCs. Subset meaning: CD45RO+ cells pooled with CCR7-negative TemRA cells.

The CDR3 DNA is TGCAGCGTTGAAGAATGGTCGTTCTCGGGGGACAGGGGACCCTACGAGCAGTACTTC. This sequence encodes CSVEEWSFSGDRGPYEQYF. J is TRBJ2-7 and V is TRBV29-1; TRBD1 agrees at 10 bases. From germline, CDR1 is SQVTM and CDR2 ANQGSEA. V shed 0 bases, J shed 2 bases, and the junction held 16 bases outside the gene matches. This CDR3 is 19 amino acids long.